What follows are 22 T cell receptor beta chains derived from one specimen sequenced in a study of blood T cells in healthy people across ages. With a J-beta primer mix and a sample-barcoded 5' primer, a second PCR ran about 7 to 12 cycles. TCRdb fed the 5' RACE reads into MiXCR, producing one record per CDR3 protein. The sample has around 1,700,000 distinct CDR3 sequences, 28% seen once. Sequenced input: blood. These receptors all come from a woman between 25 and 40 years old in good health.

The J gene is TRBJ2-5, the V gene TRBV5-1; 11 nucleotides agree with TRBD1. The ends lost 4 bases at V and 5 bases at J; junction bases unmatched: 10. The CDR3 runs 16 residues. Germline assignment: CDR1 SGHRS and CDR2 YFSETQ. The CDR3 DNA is TGCGCCAGCAGCCGGGGGACAGGGGGTACCGGGGAGACCCAGTACTTC. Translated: CASSRGTGGTGETQYF.

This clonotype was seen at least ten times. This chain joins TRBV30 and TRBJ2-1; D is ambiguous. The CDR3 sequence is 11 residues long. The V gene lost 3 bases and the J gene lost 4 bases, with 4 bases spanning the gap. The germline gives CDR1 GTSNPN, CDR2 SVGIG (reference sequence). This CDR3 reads CAWRRYNEQFF. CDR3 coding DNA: TGTGCCTGGAGGCGTTACAATGAGCAGTTCTTC.

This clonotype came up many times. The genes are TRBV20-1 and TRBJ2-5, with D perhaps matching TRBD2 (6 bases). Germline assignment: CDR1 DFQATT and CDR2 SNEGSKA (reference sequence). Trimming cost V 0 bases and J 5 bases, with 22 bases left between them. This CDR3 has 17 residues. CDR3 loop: CSARDPGRGGSSETQYF. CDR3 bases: TGCAGTGCTAGAGATCCGGGGCGGGGAGGATCAAGCGAGACCCAGTACTTC.

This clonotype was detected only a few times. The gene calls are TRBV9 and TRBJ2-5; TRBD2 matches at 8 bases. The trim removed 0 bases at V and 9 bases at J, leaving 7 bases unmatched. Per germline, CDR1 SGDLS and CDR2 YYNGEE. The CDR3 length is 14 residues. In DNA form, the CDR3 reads TGTGCCAGCAGCGTAGCTACTAGCGGAACGGCCCAGTACTTC. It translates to CASSVATSGTAQYF.

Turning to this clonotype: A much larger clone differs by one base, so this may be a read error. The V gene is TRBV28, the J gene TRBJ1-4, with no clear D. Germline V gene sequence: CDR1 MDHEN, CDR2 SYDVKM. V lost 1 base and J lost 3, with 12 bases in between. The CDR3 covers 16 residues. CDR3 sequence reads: CASSLSLSGPNEKLFF. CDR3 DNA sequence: TGTGCCAGCAGTTTATCACTGTCAGGTCCTAATGAAAAACTGTTTTTT.

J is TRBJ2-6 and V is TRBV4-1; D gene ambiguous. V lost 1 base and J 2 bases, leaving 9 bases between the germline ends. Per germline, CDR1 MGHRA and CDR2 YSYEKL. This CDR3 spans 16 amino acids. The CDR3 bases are TGCGCCAGCAGCCAAGTATTTCGCACTGGGGCCAACGTCCTGACTTTC. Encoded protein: CASSQVFRTGANVLTF.

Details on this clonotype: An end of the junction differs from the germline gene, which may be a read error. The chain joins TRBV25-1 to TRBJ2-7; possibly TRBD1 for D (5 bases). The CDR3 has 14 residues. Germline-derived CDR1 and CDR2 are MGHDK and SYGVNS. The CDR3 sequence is CPSSVKGRVYEQYF. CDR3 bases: TGTCCCAGCAGTGTGAAGGGCAGGGTATACGAGCAGTACTTC.

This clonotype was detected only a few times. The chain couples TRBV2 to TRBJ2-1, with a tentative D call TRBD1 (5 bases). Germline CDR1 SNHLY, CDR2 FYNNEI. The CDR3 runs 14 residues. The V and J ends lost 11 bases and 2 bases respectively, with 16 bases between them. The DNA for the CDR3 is TGTGCCGGAAAAGGCAGGGTGGCCTACAATGAGCAGTTCTTC. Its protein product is CAGKGRVAYNEQFF.

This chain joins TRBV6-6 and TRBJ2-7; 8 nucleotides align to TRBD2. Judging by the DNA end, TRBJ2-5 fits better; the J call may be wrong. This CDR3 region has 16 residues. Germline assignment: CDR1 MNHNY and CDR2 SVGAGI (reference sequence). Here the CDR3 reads CASSSGRGAPGETQYF. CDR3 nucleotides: TGTGCCAGCAGCTCCGGGCGGGGGGCGCCCGGAGAGACCCAGTACTTC.

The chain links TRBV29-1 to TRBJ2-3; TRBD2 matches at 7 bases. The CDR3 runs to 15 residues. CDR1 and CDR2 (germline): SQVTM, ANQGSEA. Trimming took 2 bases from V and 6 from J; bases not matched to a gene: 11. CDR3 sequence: CSVETGVGGVDTQYF. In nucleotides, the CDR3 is TGCAGCGTTGAAACCGGGGTGGGGGGGGTGGATACGCAGTATTTT.

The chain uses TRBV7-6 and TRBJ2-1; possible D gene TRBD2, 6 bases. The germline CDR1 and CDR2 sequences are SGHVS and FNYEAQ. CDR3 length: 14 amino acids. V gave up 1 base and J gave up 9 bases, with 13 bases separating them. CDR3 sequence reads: CASSLGGVGIEQFF. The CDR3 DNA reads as TGTGCCAGCAGCTTAGGGGGGGTGGGTATTGAGCAGTTCTTC.

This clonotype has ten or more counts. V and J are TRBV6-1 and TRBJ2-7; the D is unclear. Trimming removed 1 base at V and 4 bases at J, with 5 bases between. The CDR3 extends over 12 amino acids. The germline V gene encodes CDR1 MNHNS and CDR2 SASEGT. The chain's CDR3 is CASSEVGYEQYF. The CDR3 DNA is TGTGCCAGCAGTGAAGTAGGGTACGAGCAGTACTTC.

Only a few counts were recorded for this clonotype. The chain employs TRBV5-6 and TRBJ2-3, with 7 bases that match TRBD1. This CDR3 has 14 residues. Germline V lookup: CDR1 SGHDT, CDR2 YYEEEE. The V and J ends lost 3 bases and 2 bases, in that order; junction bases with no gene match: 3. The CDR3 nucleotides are TGTGCCAGCAGCTGGGGACAGACCACAGATACGCAGTATTTT. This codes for CASSWGQTTDTQYF.

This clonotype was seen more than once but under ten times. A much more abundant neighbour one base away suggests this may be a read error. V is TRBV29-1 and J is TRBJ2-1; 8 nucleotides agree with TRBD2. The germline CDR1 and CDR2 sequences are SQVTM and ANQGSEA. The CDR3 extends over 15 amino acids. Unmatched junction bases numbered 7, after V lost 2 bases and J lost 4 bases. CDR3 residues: CSVEMGTRGYNEQFF. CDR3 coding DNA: TGCAGCGTTGAAATGGGGACTAGGGGTTACAATGAGCAGTTCTTC.

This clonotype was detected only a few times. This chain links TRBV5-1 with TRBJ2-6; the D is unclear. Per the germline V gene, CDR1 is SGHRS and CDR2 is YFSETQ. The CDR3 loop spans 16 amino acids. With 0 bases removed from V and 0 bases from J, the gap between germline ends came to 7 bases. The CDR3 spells CASSLESLSGANVLTF. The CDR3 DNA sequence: TGCGCCAGCAGCTTGGAGAGCCTCTCTGGGGCCAACGTCCTGACTTTC. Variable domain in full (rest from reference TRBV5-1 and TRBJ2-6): KAGVTQTPRYLIKTRGQQVTLSCSPISGHRSVSWYQQTPGQGLQFLFEYFSETQRNKGNFPGRFSGRQFSNSRSEMNVSTLELGDSALYLCASSLESLSGANVLTFGAGSRLTVL.

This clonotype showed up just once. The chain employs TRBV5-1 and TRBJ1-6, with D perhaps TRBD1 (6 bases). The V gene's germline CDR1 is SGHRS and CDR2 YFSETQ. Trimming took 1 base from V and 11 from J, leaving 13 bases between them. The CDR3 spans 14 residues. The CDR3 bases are TGCGCCAGCAGCTTGAAGGGGGAGGACACACCCCTCCACTTT. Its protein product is CASSLKGEDTPLHF.

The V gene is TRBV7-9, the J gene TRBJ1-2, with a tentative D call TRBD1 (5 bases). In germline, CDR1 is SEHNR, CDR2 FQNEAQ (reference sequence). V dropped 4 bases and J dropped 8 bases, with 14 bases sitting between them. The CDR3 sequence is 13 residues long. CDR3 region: CASSSRTTAGYTF. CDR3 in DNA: TGTGCCAGCAGCTCAAGGACAACCGCCGGCTACACCTTC.

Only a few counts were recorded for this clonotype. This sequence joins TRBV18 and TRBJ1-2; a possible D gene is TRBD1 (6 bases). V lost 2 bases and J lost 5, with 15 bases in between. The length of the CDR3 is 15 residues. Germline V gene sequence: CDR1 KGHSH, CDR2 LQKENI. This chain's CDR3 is CASSPGQGTVYGYTF. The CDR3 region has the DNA TGTGCCAGCTCACCAGGTCAGGGGACTGTATATGGCTACACCTTC.

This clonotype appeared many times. CDR3 sequence reads: CSATDRGREANYGYTF. The CDR3 bases are TGCAGTGCTACGGACAGAGGACGGGAAGCTAACTATGGCTACACCTTC. V gene TRBV20-1 combines with J gene TRBJ1-2; TRBD1 is a possible D gene (6 bases). V was shortened by 4 bases and J by 0 bases, with 18 bases between the two germline ends. Germline V gene lookup returns CDR1 DFQATT and CDR2 SNEGSKA (reference sequence). This CDR3 is 16 amino acids long.

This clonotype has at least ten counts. The CDR3 loop reads CASSAGFEQFF. CDR3 sequence (DNA): TGTGCCAGCAGTGCGGGGTTTGAGCAGTTCTTC. V usage is TRBV6-1 and J usage is TRBJ2-1, with a tentative D call TRBD2 (5 bases). The CDR3 spans 11 residues. V was cut by 4 bases and J by 9 bases, with 7 bases left in between. CDR1 MNHNS and CDR2 SASEGT come from the germline V gene.

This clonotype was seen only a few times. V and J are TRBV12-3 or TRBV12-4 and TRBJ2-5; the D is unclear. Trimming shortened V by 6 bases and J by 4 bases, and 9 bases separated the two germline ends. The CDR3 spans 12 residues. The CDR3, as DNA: TGTGCCAGCAGCAGCACACCAGAGACCCAGTACTTC. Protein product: CASSSTPETQYF.

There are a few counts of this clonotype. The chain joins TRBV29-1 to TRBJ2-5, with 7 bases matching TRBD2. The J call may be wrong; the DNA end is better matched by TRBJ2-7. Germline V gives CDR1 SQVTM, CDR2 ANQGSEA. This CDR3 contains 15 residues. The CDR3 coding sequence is TGCAGCGCTGCCCCACCTAGCGGACTCTCCTACGAGCAGTACTTC. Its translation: CSAAPPSGLSYEQYF.